This record covers a single T cell receptor beta chain. This record comes from a study of T cell changes during pregnancy in multiple sclerosis. V lost 4 bases to trimming and J lost 0 bases; unmatched junction nucleotides: 6. CDR1 and CDR2 (germline): MGHRA, YSYEKL. This CDR3 is 18 amino acids long. Sequenced by immunoSEQ multiplex PCR; TCRdb stores in-frame clones only, minus some. The repertoire holds about 14,000 clones, with roughly 88% as singletons. The sequencing here drew on CD8+ T cells from peripheral blood mononuclear cells, taken after pregnancy. The source of this sequence is a female donor in good health, enrolled as a control in a pregnancy study. V is TRBV4-1 and J is TRBJ2-3; 14 nucleotides agree with TRBD2. The CDR3 loop is CASSPGLAGGPSTDTQYF. The CDR3 DNA is TGCGCCAGCAGCCCCGGACTAGCGGGAGGTCCTAGCACAGATACGCAGTATTTT.